Sequencing of this TCR beta chain was carried out in a study of blood T cell repertoires in COVID-19. About the study: The samples span acute and convalescent COVID-19 from the United States, Italy and Spain. Nucleic acid was either cDNA or gDNA, and it came from T cells, B-cell-depleted T cells, or PBMCs.

The authors' processing: The authors estimated nucleated cell counts from reference gene primer amplification. Only in-frame clones appear in the TCRdb table, and some are missing; sequencing was by immunoSEQ multiplex PCR. That table gives V, J and clone size, and the DNA gave D and trimming. The table records approximately 89,000 clones, nearly 90% of them present only once. CDR1 is SNHLY and CDR2 is FYNNEI in the germline V gene. CDR3 length: 15 residues. V dropped 7 bases and J dropped 6; count of bases not matched to a gene: 8. The sequenced material came from peripheral blood. The receptor's source is a man aged 65 to 79 with acute or convalescent COVID-19. J is TRBJ1-6 and V is TRBV2; 8 nucleotides agree with TRBD1. CDR3 DNA: TGTGCCAGCACGTCTGGACAGGGAGGTAATTCACCCCTCCACTTT. It translates to CASTSGQGGNSPLHF.